The 28 T cell receptor beta chains below come from one sample, sequenced in a study of T cell responses to AZD1222 COVID-19 vaccine (dated by TCRdb to the early 2020s). The time point label here, explained by the study, means: about 28 days (+/-7) after the second vaccine dose. Receptors were amplified or captured by the immunoSEQ multiplex PCR assay. This immuneACCESS table, as held by TCRdb, lists in-frame sequences with V and J called but not all clones. Of the missing ones, under half trace to an unresolved V gene in checked studies; the others have no known cause. In all, the sample holds about 150,000 clones, and 80% to 95% of those were seen once. The top ten clones comprise more than 0.9% of the sample. The input for sequencing was peripheral blood, taken 28 days after the second AZD1222 dose. These receptors originate from an adult who received the AZD1222 COVID-19 vaccine.

The chain employs TRBV19 and TRBJ1-1, with TRBD1 as a possible D gene (6 bases). Germline CDR1 LNHDA, CDR2 SQIVND (reference sequence). CDR3 length: 13 amino acids. Between the trimmed V and J ends, which lost 4 bases and 11 bases, there was a span of 17 bases. CDR3 DNA: TGTGCCAGTAGTACCCACGACAGGCCTGGGGCTTTCTTT. Its translation: CASSTHDRPGAFF.

This CDR3 reads CASSSQGGETQYF. CDR3 DNA sequence: TGCGCCAGCAGCTCACAGGGAGGGGAGACCCAGTACTTC. The chain couples TRBV5-1 to TRBJ2-5, with D possibly TRBD2 on 7 matching bases. Trimming took off 3 bases at V and 5 bases at J, with 11 bases between the two ends. CDR3 size: 13 residues. Germline V lookup: CDR1 SGHRS, CDR2 YFSETQ.

This sequence joins TRBV28 and TRBJ1-4; 7 bases match TRBD1. Germline assignment: CDR1 MDHEN and CDR2 SYDVKM. The CDR3 consists of 13 residues. The V gene end was trimmed by 6 bases and the J gene end by 7 bases; junction bases not matched to a gene: 5. CDR3 sequence: CASSDRATEKLFF. As DNA, the CDR3 is TGTGCCAGCAGCGACAGGGCGACTGAAAAACTGTTTTTT.

The chain employs TRBV9 and TRBJ1-1; D gene ambiguous. Trimming took off 4 bases at V and 3 bases at J, with 10 bases between the two ends. The CDR3 has 13 amino acids. Germline CDR1 is SGDLS and CDR2 is YYNGEE. The CDR3 sequence: CASSTRLDTEAFF. DNA for the CDR3: TGTGCCAGCAGCACCCGGTTGGACACTGAAGCTTTCTTT.

The chain employs TRBV7-9 and TRBJ2-5, with 8 bases that match TRBD1. CDR3 size: 15 residues. CDR1 is SEHNR, CDR2 FQNEAQ, per germline (reference sequence). V trimming: 1 base; J trimming: 4 bases; junction bases outside the gene matches: 5. The DNA for the CDR3 is TGTGCCAGCAGCTTAGGAGTTACAGGGGGAGAGACCCAGTACTTC. Its translation is CASSLGVTGGETQYF.

The chain employs TRBV21-1 and TRBJ2-5. TRBV21-1 is deemed a pseudogene. The CDR3 is 17 amino acids. As DNA, the CDR3 is TGTGCCAGCAGCAATAGGGTCTCGAATGGAAAACAAGAGACCCAGTACTTC. Amino acids: CASSNRVSNGKQETQYF.

The chain employs TRBV5-5 and TRBJ1-6; TRBD1 matches at 7 bases. J was trimmed by 12 bases and V by 0 bases; bases with no gene match: 9. Germline values: CDR1 SGHKS, CDR2 YYEKEE (reference sequence). The CDR3 has 15 amino acids. The CDR3 DNA sequence: TGTGCCAGCAGCTTGGCTGAACAGGGGCACCAACCCCTCCACTTT. It codes for CASSLAEQGHQPLHF.

J is TRBJ1-4 and V is TRBV27; no reliable D call. The CDR3 has 15 residues. CDR1 and CDR2 (germline): MNHEY, SMNVEV (reference sequence). V lost 5 bases to trimming and J lost 7 bases, with 17 bases between them. The CDR3 here is CASSTPGVGFEKLFF. As DNA, the CDR3 is TGTGCCAGCAGTACGCCTGGGGTTGGTTTTGAAAAACTGTTTTTT.

The rearrangement joins TRBV20-1 to TRBJ2-7; unclear D gene. Germline loops: CDR1 DFQATT, CDR2 SNEGSKA (reference sequence). Trimming took off 3 bases at V and 3 bases at J, with 3 bases between the two ends. This CDR3 is built from 10 residues. CDR3 nucleotides: TGCAGTGCTAGTATCTACGAGCAGTACTTC. It is translated as CSASIYEQYF.

The chain employs TRBV7-9 and TRBJ2-7; 14 bases are shared with TRBD2. CDR3 length: 17 residues. Germline V gene sequence: CDR1 SEHNR, CDR2 FQNEAQ (reference sequence). The V and J ends lost 5 bases and 5 bases, in that order; junction bases with no gene match: 11. The CDR3 DNA is TGTGCCAGCAGCCACCGACTAGCGGGGGGGCAGCAGAACGAGCAGTACTTC. This gives the protein CASSHRLAGGQQNEQYF.

The chain uses TRBV6-1 and TRBJ1-1; the D gene is possibly TRBD1 (5 bases). V gave up 2 bases and J gave up 4 bases, with 11 bases separating them. This CDR3 spans 14 amino acids. Looked up from germline, CDR1 is MNHNS and CDR2 is SASEGT. In DNA, the CDR3 is TGTGCCAGCAGTGAACAGGGAAGGGGCACTGAAGCTTTCTTT. It translates to CASSEQGRGTEAFF.

V is TRBV12-3 or TRBV12-4 and J is TRBJ1-2; unclear D gene. There are 13 residues in the CDR3. Trimming took 3 bases from V and 2 from J, leaving 7 bases between them. CDR3 residues: CASSFSVNYGYTF. In DNA form, the CDR3 reads TGTGCCAGCAGTTTTTCGGTGAACTATGGCTACACCTTC.

The chain combines TRBV3-1 (or the pseudogene TRBV3-2) with TRBJ2-3, with TRBD2 matching over 7 bases. The CDR3 length is 17 residues. CDR1 LGHDT and CDR2 YNNKEL come from the germline V gene (reference sequence). Germline trimming cut 1 base from V and 0 bases from J; bases unmatched to any gene: 7. Written as DNA, the CDR3 is TGTGCCAGCAGCCAAGGGGGGGGTGCGGGGAGCACAGATACGCAGTATTTT. Its translation is CASSQGGGAGSTDTQYF.

The rearrangement uses TRBV27 and TRBJ1-1; a weak D match, TRBD1 (5 bases). CDR1 is MNHEY and CDR2 is SMNVEV in the germline V gene (reference sequence). This CDR3 comprises 13 residues. Trimming cost V 4 bases and J 4 bases, with 10 bases left between them. The CDR3 coding sequence is TGTGCCAGCAGTTATAAACAGGTCACTGAAGCTTTCTTT. Protein: CASSYKQVTEAFF.

This chain uses TRBV6-2 or TRBV6-3 with TRBJ2-3, with a weak D call TRBD1 (6 bases). This CDR3 comprises 17 residues. Deletions cut 6 bases from V and 0 bases from J, with 19 bases between. Germline values: CDR1 MNHEY, CDR2 SVGEGT. As DNA, the CDR3 is TGTGCCAGCAGCCCCGAAGGGGGTACTGCAAGCACAGATACGCAGTATTTT. It codes for CASSPEGGTASTDTQYF.

This clone occurred once. The chain has TRBV28 and TRBJ2-7; 13 nucleotides line up with TRBD2. V lost 2 bases and J lost 7; bases outside the gene matches: 8. CDR1 and CDR2 from the germline V gene are MDHEN and SYDVKM. The CDR3 is 16 residues long. In nucleotides, the CDR3 is TGTGCCAGCAGTTTAGGCGCGGGACTAGCGGGAAGTGAGCAGTACTTC. Translating gives CASSLGAGLAGSEQYF. The variable domain in full, completed from reference TRBV28 and TRBJ2-7, reads DVKVTQSSRYLVKRTGEKVFLECVQDMDHENMFWYRQDPGLGLRLIYFSYDVKMKEKGDIPEGYSVSREKKERFSLILESASTNQTSMYLCASSLGAGLAGSEQYFGPGTRLTVT.

The count of this clone is one. The V gene is TRBV11-1, the J gene TRBJ2-2; 7 bases agree with TRBD1. J gave up 3 bases and V 5 bases, and 9 bases lay outside the gene matches. CDR3 length equals 16 residues. CDR1 and CDR2 from the germline V gene are SGHAT and FQDESV (reference sequence). CDR3 residues: CASSPNTGADTGELFF. The CDR3 DNA is TGTGCCAGCAGCCCAAATACAGGGGCGGACACCGGGGAGCTGTTTTTT.

This rearrangement joins TRBV15 to TRBJ1-1, with D unclear. With 1 base removed from V and 1 base from J, the gap between germline ends came to 7 bases. The CDR3 runs 14 residues. Germline V gene sequence: CDR1 LNHNV, CDR2 YYDKDF (reference sequence). CDR3 DNA: TGTGCCACCAGCAGAGTTACGGCGAACACTGAAGCTTTCTTT. This codes for CATSRVTANTEAFF.

The chain joins TRBV5-6 to TRBJ1-1, with 7 bases identical to TRBD1. V lost 4 bases to trimming and J lost 0 bases; unmatched junction nucleotides: 6. The CDR3 runs to 15 residues. Germline V lookup: CDR1 SGHDT, CDR2 YYEEEE. This CDR3 is CASSRMDRMNTEAFF. The DNA of the CDR3 is TGTGCCAGCAGCCGAATGGACAGGATGAACACTGAAGCTTTCTTT.

This chain connects TRBV6-1 to TRBJ1-5, with 7 bases identical to TRBD1. The length of the CDR3 is 15 residues. CDR1 and CDR2 (germline): MNHNS, SASEGT. V was clipped by 3 bases and J by 7 bases; unmatched bases: 9. CDR3 sequence (DNA): TGTGCCAGCAGTGAGGCCGACAGGGCCAGGCAGCCCCAGCATTTT. This encodes CASSEADRARQPQHF.

The chain employs TRBV6-2 or TRBV6-3 and TRBJ2-2, with unresolved D. The CDR3 is 14 residues long. Germline values: CDR1 MNHEY, CDR2 SVGEGT. The V and J ends lost 5 bases and 4 bases respectively, with 11 bases between them. CDR3 bases: TGTGCCAGCAGTACCTACACGACCACCGGGGAGCTGTTTTTT. Its translation: CASSTYTTTGELFF.

V is TRBV11-1 and J is TRBJ2-2, with TRBD2 matching over 9 bases. CDR3 length: 16 residues. The V gene end was trimmed by 2 bases and the J gene end by 6 bases; junction bases not matched to a gene: 7. Germline V gene lookup returns CDR1 SGHAT and CDR2 FQDESV (reference sequence). DNA of the CDR3: TGTGCCAGCAGCTTAATGGGCGGGGGGGCCCCCGGGGAGCTGTTTTTT. This codes for CASSLMGGGAPGELFF.

The V call is TRBV7-2, the J call TRBJ2-2, with TRBD2 matching 13 bases. Germline V CDR1 and CDR2: SGHTA, FQGNSA. This CDR3 has 18 amino acids. The trim removed 4 bases at V and 1 base at J, leaving 6 bases unmatched. The CDR3 protein is CASSSPGLAGMNTGELFF. As DNA, the CDR3 is TGTGCCAGCAGCTCCCCGGGACTAGCGGGGATGAACACCGGGGAGCTGTTTTTT.

V gene TRBV12-3 or TRBV12-4 combines with J gene TRBJ2-5, with D possibly being TRBD2 (7 bases). The CDR3 sequence is 12 residues long. Here the CDR3 reads CAWGGPGETQYF. In nucleotides, the CDR3 is TGTGCTTGGGGGGGCCCAGGGGAGACCCAGTACTTC.

The rearrangement links TRBV12-3 or TRBV12-4 to TRBJ1-2, with D unresolved. The length of the CDR3 is 13 residues. Trimming removed 2 bases from V and 8 bases from J, with 12 bases in between. The CDR3 nucleotides read TGTGCCAGCAGTTTAAATGGGGAGACGGGCTACACCTTC. It is translated as CASSLNGETGYTF.

This chain uses TRBV5-8 with TRBJ2-4, with 9 bases aligning to TRBD1. CDR1 and CDR2 (germline): SGHTS, YDEGEE. CDR3 length: 14 amino acids. The V gene end was trimmed by 3 bases and the J gene end by 8 bases; junction bases not matched to a gene: 6. The CDR3 DNA reads TGTGCCAGCAGCTCACAGGGGGCCCAGGACATTCAGTACTTC. Translating it yields CASSSQGAQDIQYF.

CDR3 DNA: TGTGCCAGCAGCCACCGAAGCGGGGGTACTTACAATGAGCAGTTCTTC. Encoded protein: CASSHRSGGTYNEQFF. The V gene is TRBV3-1 (or the pseudogene TRBV3-2), the J gene TRBJ2-1; TRBD2 agrees at 8 bases. The CDR3 loop spans 16 amino acids. Looked up from germline, CDR1 is LGHDT and CDR2 is YNNKEL (reference sequence). V gave up 3 bases and J gave up 4 bases; unmatched junction bases: 8.

The chain links TRBV29-1 to TRBJ2-7, with 12 bases matching TRBD2. V dropped 8 bases and J dropped 3; count of bases not matched to a gene: 8. This CDR3 comprises 14 residues. CDR1 SQVTM and CDR2 ANQGSEA come from the germline V gene. CDR3 nucleotide sequence: TGCAGCATTTCGCCGGGACTAGCGGGCTACGAGCAGTACTTC. Its protein is CSISPGLAGYEQYF.